Following are 7 T cell receptor beta chains from one sample sequenced in a study of blood T cell repertoires in COVID-19. The table came from immunoSEQ multiplex PCR; TCRdb's copy has only in-frame clones and leaves some out. This table holds 95,000 or so clones, approximately 80% found once. Sequencing was carried out using peripheral blood. The receptors derive from a human donor in a cohort sampled during active COVID-19.

This sequence joins TRBV5-5 and TRBJ1-5; D is unresolved. Looked up from germline, CDR1 is SGHKS and CDR2 is YYEKEE (reference sequence). Trimming removed 1 base at V and 4 bases at J, with 12 bases between. This CDR3 is built from 15 residues. CDR3 residues: CASSLLASGNQPQHF. For the CDR3, the DNA is TGTGCCAGCAGCTTGTTGGCCTCGGGGAATCAGCCCCAGCATTTT.

The genes are TRBV7-9 and TRBJ2-7; the D gene is possibly TRBD2 (6 bases). This CDR3 is 13 amino acids long. V lost 1 base and J lost 9, with 13 bases in between. CDR1 and CDR2 (germline): SEHNR, FQNEAQ (reference sequence). CDR3 DNA sequence: TGTGCCAGCAGCTTAGGGGACTCGGATAGGCAGTACTTC. Translating it yields CASSLGDSDRQYF.

This clone was counted a single time. This chain joins TRBV18 and TRBJ2-7, with D possibly matching TRBD2 (6 bases). Trimming pared 1 base from V and 3 bases from J, leaving 10 bases between. Germline V gene sequence: CDR1 KGHSH, CDR2 LQKENI. The CDR3 is 14 residues long. Here the CDR3 reads CASSPRAAGYEQYF. The CDR3 DNA reads as TGTGCCAGCTCACCACGGGCAGCGGGCTACGAGCAGTACTTC.

The chain links TRBV3-1 (or the pseudogene TRBV3-2) to TRBJ2-7; possibly TRBD2 for D (6 bases). The CDR3 is 14 residues long. V was trimmed by 3 bases and J by 6 bases, leaving 15 bases between them. Per germline, CDR1 LGHDT and CDR2 YNNKEL (reference sequence). The DNA for the CDR3 is TGTGCCAGCAGCCAGACTAGTGGTTCATTCGAGCAGTACTTC. It yields the protein CASSQTSGSFEQYF.

This chain uses TRBV3-1 (or the pseudogene TRBV3-2) with TRBJ1-2; D is unclear. Trimming pared 1 base from V and 7 bases from J, leaving 7 bases between. The CDR3 length is 12 residues. CDR1 and CDR2 from the germline V gene are LGHDT and YNNKEL (reference sequence). The CDR3 bases are TGTGCCAGCAGCCAAGGGAGTTTTGGCTACACCTTC. It specifies CASSQGSFGYTF.

V gene TRBV28 combines with J gene TRBJ2-5; 7 bases align to TRBD2. Germline CDR1 MDHEN, CDR2 SYDVKM. J gave up 5 bases and V 6 bases, and 9 bases lay outside the gene matches. The CDR3 extends over 14 amino acids. CDR3 coding DNA: TGTGCCAGCAGACCTGGGGGGGACGCGGAGACCCAGTACTTC. It specifies CASRPGGDAETQYF.

CDR3 sequence (DNA): TGTGCCAGTAGTAGGAGACTAGCGGGAGGGCCCGTGTACGAGCAGTACTTC. Translation gives CASSRRLAGGPVYEQYF. The V and J genes are TRBV19 and TRBJ2-7, with 14 bases that match TRBD2. Germline V lookup: CDR1 LNHDA, CDR2 SQIVND (reference sequence). This CDR3 is 17 amino acids long. Trimming removed 4 bases from V and 4 bases from J; junction bases left unmatched: 9.